This TCR beta chain was recorded in a study of shared clonotypes between healthy human individuals. Assay: immunoSEQ multiplex PCR; the TCRdb copy retains only in-frame clones and omits some. The table has about 2.4 million clones, approximately 92% seen once. With 4 bases removed from V and 3 bases from J, the gap between germline ends came to 12 bases. The CDR3 runs 14 residues. The germline V gene encodes CDR1 SGHAT and CDR2 FQNNGV. The rearrangement joins TRBV11-2 to TRBJ2-5; D perhaps matches TRBD1 (6 bases). This receptor was obtained from a man between 18 and 29 years old in good health. What was sequenced was naive CD4+ T cells sorted from blood. Subset denoted: CD45RA+ positively selected. The CDR3 reads CASSSVQGKETQYF. The CDR3 DNA is TGTGCCAGCAGCTCCGTCCAGGGGAAAGAGACCCAGTACTTC.